This T cell receptor beta chain was sequenced during a study of T cells in Graves' hyperthyroidism and ophthalmopathy. Amplified TCR beta CDR3 regions derived from RNA transcripts. RT-PCR in the first round (using the HTBI primer set) targeted the TCR CDR3. TCRdb reprocessed the multiplex PCR reads with MiXCR, giving one entry per CDR3 protein. The table includes 350,000 to 500,000 distinct CDR3 sequences, roughly 13% detected once. Material for sequencing was blood. The TCR comes from a woman younger than 30 with Graves' hyperthyroidism.

CDR3 DNA sequence: TGCAGCGTTGGACAGGGTAACACTGAAGCTTTCTTT. This sequence encodes CSVGQGNTEAFF. The chain employs TRBV29-1 and TRBJ1-1, with 7 positions matching TRBD1. The V gene end was trimmed by 4 bases and the J gene end by 2 bases; junction bases not matched to a gene: 1. CDR1 and CDR2 from the germline V gene are SQVTM and ANQGSEA. The length of the CDR3 is 12 residues.